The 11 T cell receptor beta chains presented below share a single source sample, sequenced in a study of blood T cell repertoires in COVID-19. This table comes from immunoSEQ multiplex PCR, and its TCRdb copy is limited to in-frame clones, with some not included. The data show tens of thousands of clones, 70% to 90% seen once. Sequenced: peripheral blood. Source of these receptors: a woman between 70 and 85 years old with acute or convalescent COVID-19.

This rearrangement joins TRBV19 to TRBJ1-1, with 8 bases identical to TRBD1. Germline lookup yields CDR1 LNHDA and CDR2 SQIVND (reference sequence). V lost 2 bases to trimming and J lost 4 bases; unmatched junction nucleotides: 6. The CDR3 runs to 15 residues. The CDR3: CASSISGGTGTEAFF. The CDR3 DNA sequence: TGTGCCAGTAGTATAAGCGGGGGGACAGGCACTGAAGCTTTCTTT. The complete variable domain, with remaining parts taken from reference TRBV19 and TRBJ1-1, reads DGGITQSPKYLFRKEGQNVTLSCEQNLNHDAMYWYRQDPGQGLRLIYYSQIVNDFQKGDIAEGYSVSREKKESFPLTVTSAQKNPTAFYLCASSISGGTGTEAFFGQGTRLTVV.

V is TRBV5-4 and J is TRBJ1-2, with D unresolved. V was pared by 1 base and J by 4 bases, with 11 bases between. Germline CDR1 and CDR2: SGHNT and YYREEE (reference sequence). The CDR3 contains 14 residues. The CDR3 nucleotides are TGTGCCAGCAGCTTGACGGGAGTCGGCTATGGCTACACCTTC. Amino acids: CASSLTGVGYGYTF.

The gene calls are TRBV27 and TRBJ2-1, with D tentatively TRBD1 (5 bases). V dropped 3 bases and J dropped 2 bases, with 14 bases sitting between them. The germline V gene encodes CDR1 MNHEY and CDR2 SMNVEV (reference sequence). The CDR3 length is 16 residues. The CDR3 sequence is CASSLSPRAPYNEQFF. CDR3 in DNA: TGTGCCAGCAGTTTGTCGCCCAGGGCCCCCTACAATGAGCAGTTCTTC.

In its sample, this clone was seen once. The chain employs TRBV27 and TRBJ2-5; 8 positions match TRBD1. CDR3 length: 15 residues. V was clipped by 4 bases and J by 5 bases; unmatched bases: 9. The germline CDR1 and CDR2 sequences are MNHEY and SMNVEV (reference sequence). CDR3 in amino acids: CASSSADRVGETQYF. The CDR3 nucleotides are TGTGCCAGCAGTTCAGCGGACAGGGTGGGGGAGACCCAGTACTTC.

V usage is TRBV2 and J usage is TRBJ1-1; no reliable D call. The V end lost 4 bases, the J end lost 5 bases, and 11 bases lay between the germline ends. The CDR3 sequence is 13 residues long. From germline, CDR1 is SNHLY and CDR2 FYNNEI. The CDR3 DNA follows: TGTGCCAGCAGTGGACAAGCCGAGACTGAAGCTTTCTTT. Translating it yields CASSGQAETEAFF.

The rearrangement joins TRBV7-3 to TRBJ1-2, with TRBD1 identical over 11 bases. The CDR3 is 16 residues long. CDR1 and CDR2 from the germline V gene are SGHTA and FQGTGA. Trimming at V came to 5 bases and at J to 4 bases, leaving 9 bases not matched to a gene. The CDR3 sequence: CASSHTGTGGPYGYTF. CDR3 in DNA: TGTGCCAGCAGCCATACCGGGACAGGGGGTCCCTATGGCTACACCTTC.

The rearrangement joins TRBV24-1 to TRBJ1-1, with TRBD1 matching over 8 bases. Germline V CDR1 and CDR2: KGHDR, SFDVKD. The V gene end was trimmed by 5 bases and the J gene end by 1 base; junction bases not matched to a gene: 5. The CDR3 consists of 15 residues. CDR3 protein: CATSATGGGNTEAFF. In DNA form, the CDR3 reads TGTGCCACCAGTGCTACAGGGGGAGGGAACACTGAAGCTTTCTTT.

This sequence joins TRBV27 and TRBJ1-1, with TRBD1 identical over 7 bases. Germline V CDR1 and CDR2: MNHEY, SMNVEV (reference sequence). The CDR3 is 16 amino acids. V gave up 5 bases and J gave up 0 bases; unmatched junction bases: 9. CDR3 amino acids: CASSRAGGLMNTEAFF. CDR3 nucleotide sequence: TGTGCCAGCAGTAGAGCAGGGGGGTTGATGAACACTGAAGCTTTCTTT.

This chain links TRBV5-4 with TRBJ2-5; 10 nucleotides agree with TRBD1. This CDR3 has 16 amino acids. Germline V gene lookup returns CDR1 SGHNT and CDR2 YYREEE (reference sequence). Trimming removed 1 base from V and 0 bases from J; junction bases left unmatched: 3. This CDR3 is CASSLLTGGYQETQYF. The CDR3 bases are TGTGCCAGCAGCTTGTTGACAGGGGGCTACCAAGAGACCCAGTACTTC.

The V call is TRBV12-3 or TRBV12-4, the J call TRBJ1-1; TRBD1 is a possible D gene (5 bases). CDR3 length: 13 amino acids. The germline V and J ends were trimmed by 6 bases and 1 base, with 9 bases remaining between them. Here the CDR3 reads CASRGQGNTEAFF. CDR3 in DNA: TGTGCCAGCAGGGGTCAGGGGAACACTGAAGCTTTCTTT.

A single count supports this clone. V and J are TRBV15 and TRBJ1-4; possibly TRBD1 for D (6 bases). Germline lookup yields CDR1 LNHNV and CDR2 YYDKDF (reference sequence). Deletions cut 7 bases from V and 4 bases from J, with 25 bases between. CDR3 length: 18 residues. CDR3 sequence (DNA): TGTGCCACCATCACACAGGGTACATTTCCCACCTTTAATGAAAAACTGTTTTTT. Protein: CATITQGTFPTFNEKLFF. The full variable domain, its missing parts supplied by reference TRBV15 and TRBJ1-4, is DAMVIQNPRYQVTQFGKPVTLSCSQTLNHNVMYWYQQKSSQAPKLLFHYYDKDFNNEADTPDNFQSRRPNTSFCFLDIRSPGLGDTAMYLCATITQGTFPTFNEKLFFGSGTQLSVL.